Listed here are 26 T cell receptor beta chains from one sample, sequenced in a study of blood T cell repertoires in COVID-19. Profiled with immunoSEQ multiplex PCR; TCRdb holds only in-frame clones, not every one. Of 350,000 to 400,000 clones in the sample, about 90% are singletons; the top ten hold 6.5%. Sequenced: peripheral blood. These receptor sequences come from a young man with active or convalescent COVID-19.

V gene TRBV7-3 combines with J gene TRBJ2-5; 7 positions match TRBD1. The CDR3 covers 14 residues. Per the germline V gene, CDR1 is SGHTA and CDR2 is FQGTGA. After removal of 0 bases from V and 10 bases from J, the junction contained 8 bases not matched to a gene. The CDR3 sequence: CASSLTSGGRDQYF. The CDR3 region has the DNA TGTGCCAGCAGCTTAACGTCAGGGGGTCGGGACCAGTACTTC.

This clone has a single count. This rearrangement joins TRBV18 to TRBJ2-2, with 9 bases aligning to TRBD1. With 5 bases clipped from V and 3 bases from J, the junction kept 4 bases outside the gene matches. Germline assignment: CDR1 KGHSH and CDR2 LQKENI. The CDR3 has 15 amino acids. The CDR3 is CASSYRGLDTGELFF. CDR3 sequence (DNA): TGTGCCAGCTCATACAGGGGGCTCGACACCGGGGAGCTGTTTTTT.

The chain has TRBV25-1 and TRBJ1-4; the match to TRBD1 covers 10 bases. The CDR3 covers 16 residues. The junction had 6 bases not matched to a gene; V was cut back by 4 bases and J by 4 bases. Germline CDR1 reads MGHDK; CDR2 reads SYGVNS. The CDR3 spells CASSGDRGWSNEKLFF. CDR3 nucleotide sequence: TGTGCCAGCAGTGGGGACAGGGGATGGAGTAATGAAAAACTGTTTTTT.

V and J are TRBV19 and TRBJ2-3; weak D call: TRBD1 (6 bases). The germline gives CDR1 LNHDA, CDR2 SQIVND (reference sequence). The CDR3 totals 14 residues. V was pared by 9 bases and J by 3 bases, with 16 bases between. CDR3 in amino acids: CASQGPQGTDTQYF. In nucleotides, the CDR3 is TGTGCCAGCCAGGGGCCGCAGGGGACAGATACGCAGTATTTT. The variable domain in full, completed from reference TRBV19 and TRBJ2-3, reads DGGITQSPKYLFRKEGQNVTLSCEQNLNHDAMYWYRQDPGQGLRLIYYSQIVNDFQKGDIAEGYSVSREKKESFPLTVTSAQKNPTAFYLCASQGPQGTDTQYFGPGTRLTVL.

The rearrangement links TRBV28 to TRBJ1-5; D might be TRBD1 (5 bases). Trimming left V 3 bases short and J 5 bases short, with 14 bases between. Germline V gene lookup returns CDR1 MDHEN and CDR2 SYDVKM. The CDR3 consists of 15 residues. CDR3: CASSLLWGTDQPQHF. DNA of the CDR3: TGTGCCAGCAGTTTGCTGTGGGGCACGGATCAGCCCCAGCATTTT.

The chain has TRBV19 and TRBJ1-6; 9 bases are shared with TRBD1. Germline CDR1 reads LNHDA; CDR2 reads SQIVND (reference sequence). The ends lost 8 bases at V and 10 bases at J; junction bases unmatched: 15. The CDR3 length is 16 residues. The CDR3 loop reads CASRGTGLPGRSPLHF. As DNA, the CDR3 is TGTGCCAGTCGGGGGACAGGGCTACCCGGTCGGTCACCCCTCCACTTT. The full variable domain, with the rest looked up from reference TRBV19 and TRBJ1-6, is DGGITQSPKYLFRKEGQNVTLSCEQNLNHDAMYWYRQDPGQGLRLIYYSQIVNDFQKGDIAEGYSVSREKKESFPLTVTSAQKNPTAFYLCASRGTGLPGRSPLHFGNGTRLTVT.

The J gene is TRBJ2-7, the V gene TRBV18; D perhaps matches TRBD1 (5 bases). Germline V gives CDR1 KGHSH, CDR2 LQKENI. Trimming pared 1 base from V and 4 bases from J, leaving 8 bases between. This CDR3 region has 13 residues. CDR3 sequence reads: CASSPQAGYEQYF. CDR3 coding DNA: TGTGCCAGCTCACCACAGGCAGGGTACGAGCAGTACTTC.

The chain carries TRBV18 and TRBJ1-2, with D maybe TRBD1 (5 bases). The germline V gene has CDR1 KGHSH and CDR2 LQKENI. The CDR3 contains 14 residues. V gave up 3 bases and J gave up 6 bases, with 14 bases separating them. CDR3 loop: CASSPYGGDHGYTF. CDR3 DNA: TGTGCCAGCTCACCCTACGGGGGAGACCATGGCTACACCTTC.

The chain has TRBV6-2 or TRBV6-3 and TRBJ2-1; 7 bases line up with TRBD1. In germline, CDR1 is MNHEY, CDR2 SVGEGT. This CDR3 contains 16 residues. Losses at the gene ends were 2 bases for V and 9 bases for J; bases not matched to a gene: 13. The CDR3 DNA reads TGTGCCAGCAGTTACGGCGGAGCAGGGGGTCGGTTTGAGCAGTTCTTC. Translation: CASSYGGAGGRFEQFF.

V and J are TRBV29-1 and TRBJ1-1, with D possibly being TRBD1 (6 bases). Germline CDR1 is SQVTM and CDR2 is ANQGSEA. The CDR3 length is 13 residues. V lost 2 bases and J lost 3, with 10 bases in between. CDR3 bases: TGCAGCGTTGAAACAGGGTGGGACACTGAAGCTTTCTTT. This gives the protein CSVETGWDTEAFF.

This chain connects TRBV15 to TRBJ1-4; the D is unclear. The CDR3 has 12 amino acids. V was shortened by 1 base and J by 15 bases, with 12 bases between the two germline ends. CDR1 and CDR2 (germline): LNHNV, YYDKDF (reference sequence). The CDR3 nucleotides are TGTGCCACCAGCAGAGCCTCAGGATACATGTTTTTT. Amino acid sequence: CATSRASGYMFF.

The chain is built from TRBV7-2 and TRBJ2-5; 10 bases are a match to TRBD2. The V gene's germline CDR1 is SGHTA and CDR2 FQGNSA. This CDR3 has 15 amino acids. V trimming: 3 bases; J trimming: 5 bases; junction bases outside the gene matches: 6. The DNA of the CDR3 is TGTGCCAGCAGCTTGACGACTAGCGGGCCCGAGACCCAGTACTTC. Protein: CASSLTTSGPETQYF.

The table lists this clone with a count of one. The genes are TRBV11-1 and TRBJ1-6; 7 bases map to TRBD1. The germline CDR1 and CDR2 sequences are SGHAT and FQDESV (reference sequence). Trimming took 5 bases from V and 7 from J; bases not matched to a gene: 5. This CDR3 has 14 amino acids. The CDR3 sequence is CASSTTGWNSPLHF. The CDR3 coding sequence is TGTGCCAGCAGCACGACAGGGTGGAATTCACCCCTCCACTTT.

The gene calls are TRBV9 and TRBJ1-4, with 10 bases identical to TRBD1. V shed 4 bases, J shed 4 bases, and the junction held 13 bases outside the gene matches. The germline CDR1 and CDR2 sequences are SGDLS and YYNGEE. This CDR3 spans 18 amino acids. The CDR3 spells CASSPPSGTGDLNEKLFF. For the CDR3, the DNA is TGTGCCAGCAGCCCCCCCAGCGGGACAGGGGACCTTAATGAAAAACTGTTTTTT.

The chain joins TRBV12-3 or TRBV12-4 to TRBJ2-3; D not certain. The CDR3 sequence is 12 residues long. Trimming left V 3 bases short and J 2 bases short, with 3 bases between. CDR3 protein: CASSFFTDTQYF. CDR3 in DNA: TGTGCCAGCAGTTTCTTCACAGATACGCAGTATTTT.

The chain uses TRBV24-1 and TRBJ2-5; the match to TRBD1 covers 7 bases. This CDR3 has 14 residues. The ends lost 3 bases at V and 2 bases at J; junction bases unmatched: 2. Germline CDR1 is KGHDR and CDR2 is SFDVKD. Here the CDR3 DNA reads TGTGCCACCAGTGATCCGGGACAGCAAGAGACCCAGTACTTC. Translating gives CATSDPGQQETQYF.

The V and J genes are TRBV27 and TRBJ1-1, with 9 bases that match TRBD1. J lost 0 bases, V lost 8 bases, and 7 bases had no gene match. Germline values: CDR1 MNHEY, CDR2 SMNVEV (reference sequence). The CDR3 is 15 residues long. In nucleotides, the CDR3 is TGTGCCAGCCGGGACAGGGTGGGTCTGAACACTGAAGCTTTCTTT. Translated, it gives CASRDRVGLNTEAFF.

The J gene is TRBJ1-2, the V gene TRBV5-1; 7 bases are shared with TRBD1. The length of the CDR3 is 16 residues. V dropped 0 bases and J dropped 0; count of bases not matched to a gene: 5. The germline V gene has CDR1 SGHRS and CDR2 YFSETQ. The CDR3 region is CASSLGTTGSNYGYTF. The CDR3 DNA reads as TGCGCCAGCAGCTTGGGTACGACAGGGTCTAACTATGGCTACACCTTC.

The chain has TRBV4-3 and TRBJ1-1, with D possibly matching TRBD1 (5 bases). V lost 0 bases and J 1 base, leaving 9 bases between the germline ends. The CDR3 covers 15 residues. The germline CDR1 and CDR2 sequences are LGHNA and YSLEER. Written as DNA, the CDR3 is TGCGCCAGCAGCCAAGATAGGGGATGGAACACTGAAGCTTTCTTT. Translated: CASSQDRGWNTEAFF.

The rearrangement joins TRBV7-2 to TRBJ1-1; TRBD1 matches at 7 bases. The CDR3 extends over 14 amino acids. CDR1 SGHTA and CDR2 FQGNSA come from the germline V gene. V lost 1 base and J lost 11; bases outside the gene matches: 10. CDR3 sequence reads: CASSLGRLGQHAFF. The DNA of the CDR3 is TGTGCCAGCAGCTTAGGTAGGCTGGGACAGCACGCTTTCTTT.

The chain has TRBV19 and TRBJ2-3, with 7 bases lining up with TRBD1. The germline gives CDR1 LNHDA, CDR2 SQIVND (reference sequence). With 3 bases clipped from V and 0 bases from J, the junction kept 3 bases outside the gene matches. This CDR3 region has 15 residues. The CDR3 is CASSIGDSSTDTQYF. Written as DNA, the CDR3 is TGTGCCAGTAGTATCGGGGACAGCAGCACAGATACGCAGTATTTT.

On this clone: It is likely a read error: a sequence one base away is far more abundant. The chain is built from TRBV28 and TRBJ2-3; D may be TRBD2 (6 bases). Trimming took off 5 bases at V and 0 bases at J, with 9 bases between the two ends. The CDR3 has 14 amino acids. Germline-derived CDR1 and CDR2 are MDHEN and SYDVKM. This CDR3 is CASSGSGSTDTQYF. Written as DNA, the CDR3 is TGTGCCAGCAGTGGCAGCGGGAGCACAGATACGCAGTATTTT.

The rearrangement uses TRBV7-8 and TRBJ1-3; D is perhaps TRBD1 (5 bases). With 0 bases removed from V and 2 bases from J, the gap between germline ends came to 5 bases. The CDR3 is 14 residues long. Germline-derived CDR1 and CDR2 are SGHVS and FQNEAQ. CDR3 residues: CASSLAGPGNTIYF. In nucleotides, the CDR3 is TGTGCCAGCAGCTTAGCGGGGCCTGGAAACACCATATATTTT.

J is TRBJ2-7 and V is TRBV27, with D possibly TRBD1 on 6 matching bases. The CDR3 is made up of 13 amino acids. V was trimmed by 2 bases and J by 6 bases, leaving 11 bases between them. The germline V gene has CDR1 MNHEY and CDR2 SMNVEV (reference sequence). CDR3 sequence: CASSLITGTEQYF. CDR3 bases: TGTGCCAGCAGTTTAATTACAGGGACCGAGCAGTACTTC.

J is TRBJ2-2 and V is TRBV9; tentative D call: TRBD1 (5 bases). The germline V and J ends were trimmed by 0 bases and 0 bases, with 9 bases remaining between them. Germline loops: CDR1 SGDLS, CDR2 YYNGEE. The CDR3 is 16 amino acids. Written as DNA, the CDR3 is TGTGCCAGCAGCGTAGGATGGGGCTCGAACACCGGGGAGCTGTTTTTT. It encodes CASSVGWGSNTGELFF.

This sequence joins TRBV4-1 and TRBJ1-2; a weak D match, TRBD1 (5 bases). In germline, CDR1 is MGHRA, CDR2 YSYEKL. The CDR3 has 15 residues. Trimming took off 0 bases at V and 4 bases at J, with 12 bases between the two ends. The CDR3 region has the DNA TGCGCCAGCAGCCAAGACCCAGGGCATCGCTATGGCTACACCTTC. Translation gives CASSQDPGHRYGYTF.